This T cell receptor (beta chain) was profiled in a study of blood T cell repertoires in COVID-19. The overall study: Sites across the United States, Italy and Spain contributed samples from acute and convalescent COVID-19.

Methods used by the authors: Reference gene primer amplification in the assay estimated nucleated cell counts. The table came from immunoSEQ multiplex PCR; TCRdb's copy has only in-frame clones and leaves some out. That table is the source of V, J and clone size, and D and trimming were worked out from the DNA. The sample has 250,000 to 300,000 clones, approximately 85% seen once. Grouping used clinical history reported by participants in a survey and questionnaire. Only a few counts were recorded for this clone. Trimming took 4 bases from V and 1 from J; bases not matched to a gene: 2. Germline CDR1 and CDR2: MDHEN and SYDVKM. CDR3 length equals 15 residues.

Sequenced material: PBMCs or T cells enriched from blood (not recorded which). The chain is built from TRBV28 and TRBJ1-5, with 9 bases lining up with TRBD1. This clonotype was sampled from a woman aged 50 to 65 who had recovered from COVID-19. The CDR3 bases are TGTGCCAGCAGTTCGACAGGGGGGAGCAATCAGCCCCAGCATTTT. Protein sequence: CASSSTGGSNQPQHF.